This passage covers 23 T cell receptor beta chains from one sample sequenced in a study of CD8+CD57+ T cells in acquired aplastic anemia. The TCR beta profiling, which covered VDJ combination and CDR3 sequence, was carried out using genomic DNA as the template. Via MiXCR, TCRdb re-called the reads, giving one row per CDR3 protein. The sample lists about 200,000 distinct CDR3 sequences, 34% occurring once. Sequences were obtained from sorted CD4+, CD8+, or CD8+CD57+ T cells (not recorded which) from PBMCs. These receptors were obtained from a human donor in good health, serving as a control.

The chain uses TRBV5-1 and TRBJ2-1, with 11 bases fitting TRBD2. The CDR3 totals 16 residues. Trimming cost V 4 bases and J 6 bases; bases outside gene matches: 9. CDR1 and CDR2 (germline): SGHRS, YFSETQ. In DNA form, the CDR3 reads TGCGCCAGCAGCCCCGTGGGCCTAGCGGGAGGCAATGAGCAGTTCTTC. Translated, it gives CASSPVGLAGGNEQFF.

This clonotype has more than one count but fewer than ten. This sequence joins TRBV5-8 and TRBJ2-5; the D gene could be TRBD1 or TRBD2 (6 bases each). The germline gives CDR1 SGHTS, CDR2 YDEGEE. The germline V and J ends were trimmed by 5 bases and 0 bases, with 14 bases remaining between them. This CDR3 is built from 15 residues. Here the CDR3 DNA reads TGTGCCAGCAGAACGAAGGAGGGGGACCAAGAGACCCAGTACTTC. This translates into CASRTKEGDQETQYF.

Only a few counts were recorded for this clonotype. The chain carries TRBV6-1 and TRBJ1-6; D is undetermined. The CDR3 runs to 13 residues. The germline CDR1 and CDR2 sequences are MNHNS and SASEGT. V lost 8 bases to trimming and J lost 6 bases, with 11 bases between them. The CDR3, as DNA: TGTGCCAGCGAGCAGGCTCCTAATTCACCCCTCCACTTT. Its protein is CASEQAPNSPLHF.

This clonotype was found a few times. Mismatch with germline at one junction end may stem from a read error. The rearrangement uses TRBV15 and TRBJ2-2; D possibly corresponds to TRBD1 (6 bases). The V gene's germline CDR1 is LNHNV and CDR2 YYDKDF (reference sequence). The CDR3 totals 16 residues. The CDR3 nucleotides are TGTGCCAGCAGCTTGGCCGGACAGAAGAACACCGGGGAGCTGTTTTTT. This encodes CASSLAGQKNTGELFF. Full variable domain (rest looked up from reference TRBV15 and TRBJ2-2): DAMVIQNPRYQVTQFGKPVTLSCSQTLNHNVMYWYQQKSSQAPKLLFHYYDKDFNNEADTPDNFQSRRPNTSFCFLDIRSPGLGDTAMYLCASSLAGQKNTGELFFGEGSRLTVL.

The table lists this clonotype with many counts. This chain connects TRBV10-1 to TRBJ1-1, with D possibly matching TRBD1 (5 bases). With 4 bases removed from V and 0 bases from J, the gap between germline ends came to 9 bases. The CDR3 covers 14 residues. CDR1 is WNHNN, CDR2 SYGVQD, per germline (reference sequence). The CDR3 here is CASSGEGLNTEAFF. DNA of the CDR3: TGCGCCAGCAGTGGGGAGGGACTGAACACTGAAGCTTTCTTT.

V gene TRBV5-1 combines with J gene TRBJ1-1, with 8 bases lining up with TRBD1. Germline trimming cut 4 bases from V and 5 bases from J; bases unmatched to any gene: 13. Germline CDR1 reads SGHRS; CDR2 reads YFSETQ. The CDR3 sequence is 16 residues long. The CDR3 DNA reads TGCGCCAGCAGCGCCCAGCCAGGGGGCCTGGGTACTGAAGCTTTCTTT. Its protein product is CASSAQPGGLGTEAFF.

This chain joins TRBV20-1 and TRBJ2-1; 8 bases map to TRBD2. There are 15 residues in the CDR3. J was trimmed by 4 bases and V by 3 bases; bases with no gene match: 8. Germline V gene sequence: CDR1 DFQATT, CDR2 SNEGSKA (reference sequence). The CDR3, as DNA: TGCAGTGCTAGCCCCGGGGGGGATCCTTACAATGAGCAGTTCTTC. It encodes CSASPGGDPYNEQFF.

This chain uses TRBV7-3 with TRBJ1-2, with D tentatively TRBD1 (6 bases). The CDR3 runs to 14 residues. The germline CDR1 and CDR2 sequences are SGHTA and FQGTGA. Between the trimmed V and J ends, which lost 2 bases and 4 bases, there was a span of 11 bases. DNA of the CDR3: TGTGCCAGCAGCTTAGAGGGACACAGCTATGGCTACACCTTC. This sequence encodes CASSLEGHSYGYTF.

J is TRBJ2-1 and V is TRBV30; either TRBD1 or TRBD2 may supply D (5 bases each). Gene TRBJ2-7 matches the end of the DNA better, so the J call may be wrong. The CDR3 sequence is 13 residues long. Germline V CDR1 and CDR2: GTSNPN, SVGIG (reference sequence). This CDR3 is CAWSEDTRGEQYF. DNA of the CDR3: TGTGCCTGGAGTGAGGACACCCGGGGCGAGCAGTACTTC.

This clonotype was seen more than once but under ten times. The chain combines TRBV27 with TRBJ2-5; the match to TRBD2 covers 10 bases. Per the germline V gene, CDR1 is MNHEY and CDR2 is SMNVEV (reference sequence). V shed 3 bases, J shed 3 bases, and the junction held 10 bases outside the gene matches. This CDR3 has 17 residues. In DNA form, the CDR3 reads TGTGCCAGCAGTTTGGACGGTTGGAGCGGGAGGGAAGAGACCCAGTACTTC. Amino acid sequence: CASSLDGWSGREETQYF.

The table lists this clonotype with many counts. This chain connects TRBV24-1 to TRBJ2-3; either TRBD1 or TRBD2 may fit D (5 bases each). CDR3 length equals 15 residues. CDR1 and CDR2 from the germline V gene are KGHDR and SFDVKD. The V gene lost 7 bases and the J gene lost 6 bases, with 19 bases spanning the gap. The CDR3 DNA is TGTGCCACCAGCGGGTCCGGGACGGACACGGATACGCAGTATTTT. It is translated as CATSGSGTDTDTQYF.

About this clonotype itself: This may come from a read error, since a much larger clone is one base off. This rearrangement joins TRBV20-1 to TRBJ1-2; no firm D call. Trimming pared 3 bases from V and 0 bases from J, leaving 8 bases between. The CDR3 totals 13 residues. The germline V gene has CDR1 DFQATT and CDR2 SNEGSKA (reference sequence). This CDR3 reads CSASQVTNYGYTF. CDR3 bases: TGCAGTGCTAGTCAGGTTACTAACTATGGCTACACCTTC.

This clonotype was counted ten times or more. The chain uses TRBV20-1 and TRBJ1-6; no firm D call. The CDR3 consists of 14 residues. Trimming shortened V by 4 bases and J by 7 bases, and 14 bases separated the two germline ends. Germline V gene lookup returns CDR1 DFQATT and CDR2 SNEGSKA (reference sequence). CDR3 sequence reads: CSAMPSGGNSPLHF. The CDR3 region has the DNA TGCAGTGCTATGCCCTCGGGAGGAAATTCACCCCTCCACTTT.

Only one count was recorded for this clonotype. A read error may produce the germline difference seen at one junction end. This chain connects TRBV30 to TRBJ1-1; no definite D call. The CDR3 loop spans 12 amino acids. Germline V gene lookup returns CDR1 GTSNPN and CDR2 SVGIG (reference sequence). The CDR3 sequence is CAWRPRASEASF. CDR3 nucleotides: TGTGCCTGGAGACCCAGAGCCTCTGAAGCTTCCTTT.

This clonotype was observed at least ten times. The chain couples TRBV5-5 to TRBJ1-2, with D maybe TRBD1 (5 bases). Germline V gene lookup returns CDR1 SGHKS and CDR2 YYEKEE (reference sequence). The CDR3 consists of 15 residues. The ends were cut back, 0 bases at V and 3 bases at J, with 12 bases in the middle. CDR3 nucleotides: TGTGCCAGCAGCTTGGCGATAGGGACCTACTATGGCTACACCTTC. Translated, it gives CASSLAIGTYYGYTF. The full variable domain, in which reference TRBV5-5 and TRBJ1-2 provide the parts outside the CDR3, is DAGVTQSPTHLIKTRGQQVTLRCSPISGHKSVSWYQQVLGQGPQFIFQYYEKEERGRGNFPDRFSARQFPNYSSELNVNALLLGDSALYLCASSLAIGTYYGYTFGSGTRLTVV.

This clonotype was counted once. V and J are TRBV9 and TRBJ2-5; 15 nucleotides align to TRBD2. The germline V gene has CDR1 SGDLS and CDR2 YYNGEE. CDR3 length: 17 amino acids. V lost 4 bases and J lost 2; bases outside the gene matches: 6. The CDR3 DNA reads TGTGCCAGCAGCCCCCAAGGACTAGCGGGAGGGCAAGAGACCCAGTACTTC. Translated: CASSPQGLAGGQETQYF.

CDR3 residues: CSVGGQTYEQYF. CDR3 bases: TGCAGCGTTGGGGGACAGACCTACGAGCAGTACTTC. The rearrangement uses TRBV29-1 and TRBJ2-7; 7 bases line up with TRBD1. The CDR3 contains 12 residues. Per the germline V gene, CDR1 is SQVTM and CDR2 is ANQGSEA. V lost 4 bases and J lost 2; bases outside the gene matches: 2.

This clonotype has just a few counts. The rearrangement joins TRBV18 to TRBJ1-3; D is unclear. Trimming took 4 bases from V and 3 from J, leaving 7 bases between them. The CDR3 is 13 amino acids. Looked up from germline, CDR1 is KGHSH and CDR2 is LQKENI. In nucleotides, the CDR3 is TGTGCCAGCTCACTTCAAGATGGAAACACCATATATTTT. Translating gives CASSLQDGNTIYF.

The CDR3 nucleotides read TGTGCCACCAGCAGCTGGACAGGGGTCAATTCACCCCTCCACTTT. The encoded protein is CATSSWTGVNSPLHF. The chain employs TRBV15 and TRBJ1-6; 9 positions match TRBD1. J gave up 7 bases and V 3 bases, and 4 bases lay outside the gene matches. The CDR3 sequence is 15 residues long. CDR1 and CDR2 (germline): LNHNV, YYDKDF (reference sequence).

This clonotype was recorded many times. The chain is built from TRBV7-8 and TRBJ2-1; TRBD2 is a possible D gene (6 bases). The CDR3 spans 14 residues. Trimming took off 5 bases at V and 5 bases at J, with 13 bases between the two ends. Germline CDR1 SGHVS, CDR2 FQNEAQ. Written as DNA, the CDR3 is TGTGCCAGCAGCGAACGGGACTGGGACAATGAGCAGTTCTTC. Encoded protein: CASSERDWDNEQFF.

The V call is TRBV19, the J call TRBJ2-3; 11 bases match TRBD2. The germline V gene has CDR1 LNHDA and CDR2 SQIVND (reference sequence). J was trimmed by 1 base and V by 3 bases; bases with no gene match: 3. The CDR3 consists of 16 residues. The CDR3 sequence is CASSILSGRGTDTQYF. The CDR3 coding sequence is TGTGCCAGTAGTATCCTTAGCGGGAGGGGCACAGATACGCAGTATTTT.

The J gene is TRBJ2-7, the V gene TRBV11-3, with 8 bases fitting TRBD2. J gave up 6 bases and V 6 bases, and 13 bases lay outside the gene matches. The CDR3 is made up of 15 amino acids. Germline V gives CDR1 SGHNT, CDR2 YENEEA. CDR3 loop: CASSNLAGGHPEQYF. CDR3 coding DNA: TGTGCCAGCAGTAACCTTGCGGGAGGACATCCCGAGCAGTACTTC. Full variable domain (rest looked up from reference TRBV11-3 and TRBJ2-7): EAGVVQSPRYKIIEKKQPVAFWCNPISGHNTLYWYLQNLGQGPELLIRYENEEAVDDSQLPKDRFSAERLKGVDSTLKIQPAELGDSAVYLCASSNLAGGHPEQYFGPGTRLTVT.

V is TRBV11-1 and J is TRBJ2-1, with 9 nucleotides matching TRBD2. V trimming: 5 bases; J trimming: 2 bases; junction bases outside the gene matches: 7. The CDR3 extends over 16 amino acids. CDR1 SGHAT and CDR2 FQDESV come from the germline V gene (reference sequence). Here the CDR3 DNA reads TGTGCCAGCAGCGTTCGTAGCGGGGGACCCTACAATGAGCAGTTCTTC. This codes for CASSVRSGGPYNEQFF.